The present TCR beta chain was sequenced within a study of T cell responses to AZD1222 COVID-19 vaccine. The table came from immunoSEQ multiplex PCR; TCRdb's copy has only in-frame clones and leaves some out. The repertoire includes about 150,000 clones, roughly 86% of them detected once, and roughly 5.4% sits in the top ten. CDR1 and CDR2 from the germline V gene are SGHAT and FQNNGV. V lost 2 bases to trimming and J lost 3 bases, with 20 bases between them. There are 18 residues in the CDR3. This chain uses TRBV11-2 with TRBJ1-3; tentative D call: TRBD1 (5 bases). Specimen: peripheral blood, collected 28 days after the second dose of the MenACWY control vaccine. The sequence came from an adult who received the MenACWY meningococcal vaccine as a control. The CDR3 sequence is CASSLTGVGAYRGNTIYF. The CDR3 region has the DNA TGTGCCAGCAGCTTAACGGGGGTCGGGGCGTACCGTGGAAACACCATATATTTT.